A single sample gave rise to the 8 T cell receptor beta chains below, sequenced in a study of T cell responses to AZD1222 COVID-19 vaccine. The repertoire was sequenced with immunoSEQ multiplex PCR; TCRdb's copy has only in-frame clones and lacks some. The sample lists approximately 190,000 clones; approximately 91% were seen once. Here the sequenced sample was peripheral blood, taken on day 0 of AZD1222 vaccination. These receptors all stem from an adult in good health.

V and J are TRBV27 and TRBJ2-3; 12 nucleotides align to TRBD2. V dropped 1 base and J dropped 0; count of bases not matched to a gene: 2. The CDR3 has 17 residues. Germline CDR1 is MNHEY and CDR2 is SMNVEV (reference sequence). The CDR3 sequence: CASSLYLAGGSTDTQYF. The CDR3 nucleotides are TGTGCCAGCAGTTTATATCTAGCGGGAGGGAGCACAGATACGCAGTATTTT.

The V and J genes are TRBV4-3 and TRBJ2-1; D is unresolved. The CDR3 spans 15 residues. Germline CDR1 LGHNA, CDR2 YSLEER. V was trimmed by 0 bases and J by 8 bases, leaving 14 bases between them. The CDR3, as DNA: TGCGCCAGCAGCCAAGATGGTGGCCGGTGGGATGAGCAGTTCTTC. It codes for CASSQDGGRWDEQFF.

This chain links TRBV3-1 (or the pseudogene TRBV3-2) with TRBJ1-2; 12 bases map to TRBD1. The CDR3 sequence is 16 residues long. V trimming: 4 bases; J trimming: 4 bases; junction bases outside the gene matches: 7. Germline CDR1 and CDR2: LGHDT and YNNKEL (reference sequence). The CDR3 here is CASSRGQGARLYGYTF. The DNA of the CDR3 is TGTGCCAGCAGCCGGGGACAGGGGGCGCGTCTCTATGGCTACACCTTC.

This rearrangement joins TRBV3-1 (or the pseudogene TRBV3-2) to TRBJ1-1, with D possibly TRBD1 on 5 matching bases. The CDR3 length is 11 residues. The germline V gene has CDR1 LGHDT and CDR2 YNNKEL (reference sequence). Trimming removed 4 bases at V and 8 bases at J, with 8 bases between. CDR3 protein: CASSLGGEAFF. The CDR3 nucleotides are TGTGCCAGCAGCCTCGGGGGGGAAGCTTTCTTT.

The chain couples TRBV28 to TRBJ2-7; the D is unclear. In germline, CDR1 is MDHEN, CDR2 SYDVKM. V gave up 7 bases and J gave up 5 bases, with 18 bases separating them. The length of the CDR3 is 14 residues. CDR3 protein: CASTLLGKSDEQYF. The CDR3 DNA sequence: TGTGCCAGCACCCTACTGGGGAAATCGGACGAGCAGTACTTC.

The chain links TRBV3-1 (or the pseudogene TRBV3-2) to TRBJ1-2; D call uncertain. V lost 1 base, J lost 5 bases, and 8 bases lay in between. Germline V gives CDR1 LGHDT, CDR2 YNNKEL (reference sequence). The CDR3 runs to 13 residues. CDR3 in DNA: TGTGCCAGCAGCCAAGGACGGTCATATGGCTACACCTTC. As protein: CASSQGRSYGYTF.

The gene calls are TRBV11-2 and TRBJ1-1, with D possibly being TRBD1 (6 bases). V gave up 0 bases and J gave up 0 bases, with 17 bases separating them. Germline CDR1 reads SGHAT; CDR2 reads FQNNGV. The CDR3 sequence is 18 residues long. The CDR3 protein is CASSLEGWFGDMNTEAFF. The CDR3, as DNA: TGTGCCAGCAGCTTAGAGGGGTGGTTTGGGGACATGAACACTGAAGCTTTCTTT.

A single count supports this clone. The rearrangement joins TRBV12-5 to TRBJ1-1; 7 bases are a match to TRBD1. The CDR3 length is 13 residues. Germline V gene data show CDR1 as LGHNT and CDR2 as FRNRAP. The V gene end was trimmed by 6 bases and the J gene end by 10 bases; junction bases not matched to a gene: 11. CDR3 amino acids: CASGLQGQTGAFF. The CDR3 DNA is TGTGCTAGTGGGCTCCAGGGACAGACGGGAGCTTTCTTT.